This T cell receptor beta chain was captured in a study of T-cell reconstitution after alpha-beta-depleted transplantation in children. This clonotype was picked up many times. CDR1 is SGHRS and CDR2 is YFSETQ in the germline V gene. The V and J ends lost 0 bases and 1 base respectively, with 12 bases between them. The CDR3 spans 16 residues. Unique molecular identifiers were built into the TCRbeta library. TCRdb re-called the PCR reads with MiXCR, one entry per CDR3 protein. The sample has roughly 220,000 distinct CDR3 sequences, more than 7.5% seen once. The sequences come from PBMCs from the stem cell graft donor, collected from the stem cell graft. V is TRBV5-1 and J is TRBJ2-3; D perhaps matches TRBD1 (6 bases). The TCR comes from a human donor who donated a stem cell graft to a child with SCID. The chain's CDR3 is CASSLASRGGTDTQYF. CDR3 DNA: TGCGCCAGCAGCTTGGCGAGCAGGGGAGGCACAGATACGCAGTATTTT. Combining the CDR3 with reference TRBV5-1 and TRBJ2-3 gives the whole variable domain KAGVTQTPRYLIKTRGQQVTLSCSPISGHRSVSWYQQTPGQGLQFLFEYFSETQRNKGNFPGRFSGRQFSNSRSEMNVSTLELGDSALYLCASSLASRGGTDTQYFGPGTRLTVL.